This passage covers 25 T cell receptor beta chains from one sample sequenced in a study of shared clonotypes between healthy human individuals. The protocol was immunoSEQ multiplex PCR, while the TCRdb copy is restricted to in-frame clones and leaves out a portion. Of around 1.1 million clones detected, approximately 77% appear once; the ten largest clones hold roughly 0.9%. Sequenced input: memory CD4+ T cells from PBMCs. Subset meaning: CD45RA-negative fraction. The origin of the receptors is a man aged 18 to 29 in good health. Some clones in this sample may be carry-over from other donors' samples.

The CDR3 loop is CATARGPDTEAFF. The CDR3, as DNA: TGTGCCACCGCTAGGGGGCCGGACACTGAAGCTTTCTTT. The V and J genes are TRBV6-1 and TRBJ1-1; 7 bases map to TRBD1. Unmatched junction bases numbered 8, after V lost 10 bases and J lost 3 bases. Per germline, CDR1 MNHNS and CDR2 SASEGT. This CDR3 is built from 13 residues.

This clone was observed a few times. Germline is not matched at one junction end, which may reflect a read error. The chain carries TRBV12-5 and TRBJ1-2; weak D call: TRBD1 (5 bases). CDR1 is LGHNT, CDR2 FRNRAP, per germline. The CDR3 length is 11 residues. The CDR3 protein is CASGLGTNAEF. The CDR3, as DNA: TGTGCTAGTGGTTTAGGGACCAATGCAGAATTC.

The sample holds many counts of this clone. The chain uses TRBV4-1 and TRBJ1-4; D gene unclear. This CDR3 has 15 amino acids. Germline loops: CDR1 MGHRA, CDR2 YSYEKL. V lost 1 base and J 10 bases, leaving 16 bases between the germline ends. CDR3 region: CASSQVPGDAGKLFF. The DNA of the CDR3 is TGCGCCAGCAGCCAAGTTCCAGGTGATGCGGGAAAACTGTTTTTT.

The rearrangement links TRBV29-1 to TRBJ2-7, with 8 bases matching TRBD2. CDR1 and CDR2 (germline): SQVTM, ANQGSEA. Trimming at V came to 1 base and at J to 5 bases, leaving 10 bases not matched to a gene. The CDR3 totals 15 residues. DNA for the CDR3: TGCAGCGTTGAAGTTAGCGGGATTCCTATTCACGAGCAGTACTTC. Translating gives CSVEVSGIPIHEQYF.

This chain links TRBV11-3 with TRBJ2-1; TRBD2 matches at 10 bases. Germline values: CDR1 SGHNT, CDR2 YENEEA. The CDR3 sequence is 14 residues long. J was trimmed by 13 bases and V by 1 base; bases with no gene match: 7. CDR3 loop: CASSLGLAGAPQFF. The DNA of the CDR3 is TGTGCCAGCAGCTTAGGGCTAGCGGGAGCCCCTCAGTTCTTC.

This chain joins TRBV27 and TRBJ2-3; tentative D call: TRBD2 (6 bases). Germline loops: CDR1 MNHEY, CDR2 SMNVEV (reference sequence). V dropped 11 bases and J dropped 3 bases, with 21 bases sitting between them. This CDR3 is built from 15 residues. The CDR3 is CAVRSFGRMTDTQYF. DNA for the CDR3: TGTGCCGTAAGGTCATTCGGGAGAATGACAGATACGCAGTATTTT.

As concerns this clone: It differs at one base from a far larger clone, so likely a read error. Additional DNA sequences in this sample encode the identical CDR3. This rearrangement joins TRBV29-1 to TRBJ1-1, with TRBD1 identical over 10 bases. The CDR3 totals 13 residues. Germline assignment: CDR1 SQVTM and CDR2 ANQGSEA. The CDR3 region is CSGGQGRDTEAFF. The CDR3 DNA reads TGCAGCGGGGGACAGGGGAGGGACACTGAAGCCTTCTTT.

The chain links TRBV28 to TRBJ2-1; 9 bases map to TRBD2. V lost 6 bases to trimming and J lost 8 bases; unmatched junction nucleotides: 11. The germline CDR1 and CDR2 sequences are MDHEN and SYDVKM. The CDR3 covers 15 residues. The CDR3 loop is CASSSSGRLSHEQFF. As DNA, the CDR3 is TGTGCCAGCAGCAGTAGCGGGAGACTGTCCCATGAGCAGTTCTTC.

In DNA form, the CDR3 reads TGTGCCAGCAGTGACAGTTCTGGAAACACCATATATTTT. Its protein is CASSDSSGNTIYF. The chain couples TRBV7-7 to TRBJ1-3; maybe TRBD1 (5 bases). The germline V and J ends were trimmed by 6 bases and 1 base, with 7 bases remaining between them. The length of the CDR3 is 13 residues. In germline, CDR1 is SSHAT, CDR2 FNYEAQ (reference sequence).

J is TRBJ2-2 and V is TRBV28, with a possible D match to TRBD2 (6 bases). V was pared by 5 bases and J by 3 bases, with 13 bases between. The length of the CDR3 is 15 residues. Germline V lookup: CDR1 MDHEN, CDR2 SYDVKM. CDR3 DNA sequence: TGTGCCAGCAGTGTTTTCGCGGGGCACACCGGGGAGCTGTTTTTT. Amino acids: CASSVFAGHTGELFF.

This clone came up once. The V call is TRBV6-6, the J call TRBJ2-7; 12 positions match TRBD2. V lost 4 bases, J lost 1 base, and 5 bases stayed unmatched. This CDR3 spans 16 amino acids. Germline V CDR1 and CDR2: MNHNY, SVGAGI (reference sequence). The CDR3 protein is CASSSAGTSGSYEQYF. In DNA, the CDR3 is TGTGCCAGCAGTTCAGCCGGGACTAGCGGGTCCTACGAGCAGTACTTC.

The genes are TRBV7-2 and TRBJ2-7; D could derive from TRBD1 or TRBD2 (5 bases each). CDR3 length equals 14 residues. V lost 5 bases and J lost 9, with 20 bases in between. CDR1 and CDR2 from the germline V gene are SGHTA and FQGNSA. The CDR3 region is CASSLHGAVLGQYF. CDR3 DNA: TGTGCCAGCAGCCTACACGGGGCGGTCTTAGGGCAGTACTTC.

The rearrangement uses TRBV27 and TRBJ2-1; 10 bases map to TRBD2. The CDR3 runs to 16 residues. With V trimmed by 3 bases and J by 8 bases, 10 bases remained unmatched. Germline V gene lookup returns CDR1 MNHEY and CDR2 SMNVEV (reference sequence). CDR3 DNA sequence: TGTGCCAGCAGTTTCACCCTGACTAGCGGGTGGGATGAGCAGTTCTTC. This encodes CASSFTLTSGWDEQFF.

The V and J genes are TRBV5-1 and TRBJ2-7, with D unresolved. The CDR3 has 14 amino acids. The V end lost 3 bases, the J end lost 1 base, and 11 bases lay between the germline ends. Looked up from germline, CDR1 is SGHRS and CDR2 is YFSETQ. CDR3 loop: CASSSPGPSYEQYF. CDR3 sequence (DNA): TGCGCCAGCAGCTCCCCCGGGCCTTCCTACGAGCAGTACTTC.

About this clone itself: An end of the junction does not agree with germline; a read error may underlie this. This chain joins TRBV7-7 and TRBJ2-2; TRBD2 matches 7 bases. The germline V gene encodes CDR1 SSHAT and CDR2 FNYEAQ (reference sequence). The CDR3 length is 16 residues. CDR3 DNA: TGTGCCAGCAGCTTAAGGTCGGGAGGTGGAACCGGGGAGTTGTTTTTT. Translation: CASSLRSGGGTGELFF.

The chain employs TRBV5-6 and TRBJ1-1, with 8 nucleotides matching TRBD1. The germline gives CDR1 SGHDT, CDR2 YYEEEE. This CDR3 comprises 15 residues. V shed 3 bases, J shed 4 bases, and the junction held 8 bases outside the gene matches. This chain's CDR3 is CASSSGQGRGTEAFF. The DNA of the CDR3 is TGTGCCAGCAGCTCTGGACAGGGCCGGGGCACTGAAGCTTTCTTT. The whole variable domain, remainder taken from reference TRBV5-6 and TRBJ1-1, is DAGVTQSPTHLIKTRGQQVTLRCSPKSGHDTVSWYQQALGQGPQFIFQYYEEEERQRGNFPDRFSGHQFPNYSSELNVNALLLGDSALYLCASSSGQGRGTEAFFGQGTRLTVV.

As concerns this clone: Other nucleotide sequences from this sample produce the same CDR3. The chain links TRBV5-1 to TRBJ1-1; D gene ambiguous. Trimming shortened V by 0 bases and J by 2 bases, and 8 bases separated the two germline ends. CDR3 size: 14 residues. Germline CDR1 reads SGHRS; CDR2 reads YFSETQ. Here the CDR3 reads CASSLAGRNTEAFF. The CDR3 DNA sequence: TGCGCCAGCAGCTTGGCCGGGAGAAACACTGAAGCTTTCTTT. Supplemented by reference TRBV5-1 and TRBJ1-1, the full variable domain reads KAGVTQTPRYLIKTRGQQVTLSCSPISGHRSVSWYQQTPGQGLQFLFEYFSETQRNKGNFPGRFSGRQFSNSRSEMNVSTLELGDSALYLCASSLAGRNTEAFFGQGTRLTVV.

This rearrangement joins TRBV5-1 to TRBJ2-5, with 8 nucleotides matching TRBD1. This CDR3 is 15 amino acids long. Trimming at V came to 4 bases and at J to 3 bases, leaving 8 bases not matched to a gene. The germline gives CDR1 SGHRS, CDR2 YFSETQ. The CDR3 spells CASSLMTGEKETQYF. In DNA, the CDR3 is TGCGCCAGCAGCCTCATGACAGGGGAGAAAGAGACCCAGTACTTC.

The V call is TRBV10-3, the J call TRBJ2-7; D might be TRBD1 or TRBD2, each matching 5 bases. V dropped 0 bases and J dropped 9 bases, with 12 bases sitting between them. This CDR3 is built from 13 residues. Germline V lookup: CDR1 ENHRY, CDR2 SYGVKD. CDR3 DNA sequence: TGTGCCATCAGTGAGTCTGAGGGGACGGCGCAGTACTTC. Its translation: CAISESEGTAQYF.

The rearrangement joins TRBV7-3 to TRBJ2-5, with D maybe TRBD2 (7 bases). CDR3 length equals 15 residues. Germline CDR1 is SGHTA and CDR2 is FQGTGA. V lost 5 bases and J 5 bases, leaving 18 bases between the germline ends. The CDR3 reads CASSRSAGAFETQYF. DNA for the CDR3: TGTGCCAGCAGCCGCTCTGCGGGGGCGTTCGAGACCCAGTACTTC.

This chain uses TRBV11-2 with TRBJ2-1; TRBD2 is a possible D gene (6 bases). Per the germline V gene, CDR1 is SGHAT and CDR2 is FQNNGV. This CDR3 has 14 residues. The V gene lost 1 base and the J gene lost 10 bases, with 14 bases spanning the gap. CDR3 protein: CASSLVGRDREQFF. The CDR3 coding sequence is TGTGCCAGCAGCTTAGTCGGGCGGGATCGCGAGCAGTTCTTC. The full variable domain, in which reference TRBV11-2 and TRBJ2-1 provide the parts outside the CDR3, is EAGVAQSPRYKIIEKRQSVAFWCNPISGHATLYWYQQILGQGPKLLIQFQNNGVVDDSQLPKDRFSAERLKGVDSTLKIQPAKLEDSAVYLCASSLVGRDREQFFGPGTRLTVL.

The chain links TRBV28 to TRBJ2-5; 11 nucleotides align to TRBD2. CDR3 length: 18 residues. V dropped 5 bases and J dropped 1; count of bases not matched to a gene: 12. Germline V gene lookup returns CDR1 MDHEN and CDR2 SYDVKM. The CDR3 DNA is TGTGCCAGCAGTCAGGGACTAGCGGCAATTACTCTCCAAGAGACCCAGTACTTC. Its translation is CASSQGLAAITLQETQYF. The full variable domain, its missing parts supplied by reference TRBV28 and TRBJ2-5, is DVKVTQSSRYLVKRTGEKVFLECVQDMDHENMFWYRQDPGLGLRLIYFSYDVKMKEKGDIPEGYSVSREKKERFSLILESASTNQTSMYLCASSQGLAAITLQETQYFGPGTRLLVL.

V is TRBV5-1 and J is TRBJ2-2; the D gene is possibly TRBD1 (6 bases). Trimming stripped 4 bases from V and 0 bases from J, with 13 bases between. The CDR3 loop spans 16 amino acids. In germline, CDR1 is SGHRS, CDR2 YFSETQ. The chain's CDR3 is CASSVQGEPNTGELFF. In nucleotides, the CDR3 is TGCGCCAGCAGCGTACAGGGAGAGCCGAACACCGGGGAGCTGTTTTTT.

The gene calls are TRBV7-8 and TRBJ2-3; TRBD2 agrees at 14 bases. Germline CDR1 is SGHVS and CDR2 is FQNEAQ. V was pared by 2 bases and J by 3 bases, with 16 bases of the junction left unmatched. The CDR3 consists of 21 residues. In DNA, the CDR3 is TGTGCCAGCAGCTTACTTTATTCGACTAGCGGGAGGGACCCGCATACAGATACGCAGTATTTT. Its protein product is CASSLLYSTSGRDPHTDTQYF.

The V gene is TRBV28, the J gene TRBJ1-2, with 8 nucleotides matching TRBD1. J lost 4 bases, V lost 4 bases, and 5 bases had no gene match. CDR1 is MDHEN, CDR2 SYDVKM, per germline. The CDR3 length is 14 residues. For the CDR3, the DNA is TGTGCCAGCAGTTCCCCAGGGGGCGGCTATGGCTACACCTTC. It encodes CASSSPGGGYGYTF.